The present T cell receptor (beta chain) was sequenced within a study of cytomegalovirus exposure and HLA in healthy donors. Overall study context: Unique TCRs numbering around 80 million, obtained from HLA-typed donors, made up an early data release.

Notes on the study in general: Sequencing artifact likely explains a cluster of highly shared sequence variants. It emerged from a later analysis that several of the most significant clusters appeared to be linked to common viral pathogens. In vitro assays verified that three CMV-associated chains recognized CMV antigens specifically.

This PCR relied on a set of 60 Vbeta primers and 13 Jbeta primers. Sequencing used immunoSEQ multiplex PCR; TCRdb keeps in-frame clones, though not all of them. The sample yields about 170,000 clones, approximately 65% seen once. CDR1 is SGHTA and CDR2 is FQGNSA in the germline V gene. The CDR3 is made up of 15 amino acids. Details on this clone: What it binds is unknown.

The receptor's source is a man aged 40-49 years in good health and CMV-seronegative. The rearrangement uses TRBV7-2 and TRBJ2-5, with TRBD2 matching 11 bases. The end of the DNA aligns better with TRBJ2-7, so the J call may be wrong. The sample was PBMCs. CDR3 protein: CASSLAGLADYEQYF. DNA of the CDR3: TGTGCCAGCAGCTTAGCGGGACTAGCGGATTACGAGCAGTACTTC.